The T cell receptor (beta chain) described here comes from a study of somatic mutations in T cells in chronic GVHD (dated by TCRdb to about 2020). For sorting, staining was done with anti-CD3, anti-CD4, anti-CD8 and a Vbeta20 antibody from the IOTest Beta Mark kit on a FACSAria III, reaching purity above 99%. Mononuclear cells were isolated by Ficoll-Paque PLUS density gradient centrifugation from peripheral blood that had been collected in sodium heparin tubes. Before TCRbeta deep sequencing, the CD4+ Vbeta20+, CD4+ Vbeta20-, and CD8+ T cell fractions were FACS-sorted. Genomic DNA was isolated and then used for TCRbeta deep sequencing. The immunoSEQ assay, provided as a commercial service, was used for both TCRbeta CDR3 sequencing and the initial data processing. The authors' analysis ran thus. IMGT was used to annotate V, D, J genes, while reads were demultiplexed, adapter and primer sequences were stripped out, and similar clones were merged through frequency-ratio clustering. In TCRdb, the immuneACCESS table is reduced to in-frame sequences with V and J assigned. These tables do not hold every clone; where another copy was compared, an unresolved V gene accounts for under half, and the others remain unexplained. That table is the source of V, J and clone size, and D and trimming were worked out from the DNA. This sample lists 13,000 to 15,000 clones; roughly 80% were detected once. Roughly 32% of the sample comes from the top ten.

Concerning this clone itself: What antigen it recognizes has not been identified. No much larger clonotype is one base removed from it; base qualities were not supplied.

Unmatched junction bases come to 7, with V trimmed by 5 bases and J by 5 bases. From the cysteine up to the phenylalanine, the CDR3 has a length of 14 residues. Of all the DNA, just the CDR3 is kept, 42 bases in frame from base 1. CDR1 and CDR2 are drawn from the germline V gene (reference sequence): SEHNR, FQNEAQ. The V and J genes are TRBV7-9 and TRBJ2-7; 9 central nucleotides agree with TRBD1. This TCR derives from a male patient in his fifties with chronic graft-versus-host disease. Donor T cells from the graft may be present among the T cells after a transplant. What was sequenced was Vbeta20-negative CD4+ T cells from blood. The sample's cell subset or site, from its label and the paper: CD4+ T cells sorted as TCR Vbeta20 negative by flow cytometry. The DNA reads TGTGCCAGCAGCCAAGACAGGGGGGGTGACGAGCAGTACTTC. Translated, it reads CASSQDRGGDEQYF.